Below, 28 T cell receptor beta chains from the same sample are listed, as sequenced in a study of T cells after yellow fever vaccination. MiXCR was run by TCRdb on the 5' RACE reads, yielding one entry per CDR3 protein. The sample holds hundreds of thousands of distinct CDR3 sequences; about a sixth are singletons and the top ten take around 15%. Source: PBMCs, taken around 5 days after the first yellow fever vaccination. These receptor sequences come from a man between 18 and 29 years old who received the YFV17D yellow fever vaccine.

This clonotype showed up just a few times. The chain is built from TRBV18 and TRBJ1-2, with 7 bases identical to TRBD1. This CDR3 spans 14 amino acids. After removal of 2 bases from V and 6 bases from J, the junction contained 6 bases not matched to a gene. Germline lookup yields CDR1 KGHSH and CDR2 LQKENI. CDR3 region: CASSPYGTVNGYTF. The DNA of the CDR3 is TGTGCCAGCTCACCATATGGGACAGTAAATGGCTACACCTTC.

A few counts support this clonotype. The chain uses TRBV12-3 or TRBV12-4 and TRBJ2-7; D is unclear. CDR3 length: 13 residues. The V end was cut by 0 bases, the J end by 6 bases, with 9 bases between. The CDR3 spells CASSLAGFFEQYF. Written as DNA, the CDR3 is TGTGCCAGCAGTTTAGCGGGTTTCTTCGAGCAGTACTTC.

V usage is TRBV15 and J usage is TRBJ2-1; D perhaps matches TRBD2 (7 bases). The CDR3 loop spans 16 amino acids. Trimming took off 5 bases at V and 5 bases at J, with 19 bases between the two ends. The germline gives CDR1 LNHNV, CDR2 YYDKDF (reference sequence). The CDR3 loop reads CATSPEGGGLDNEQFF. The DNA for the CDR3 is TGTGCCACCAGCCCGGAGGGGGGGGGATTAGACAATGAGCAGTTCTTC. Complete variable domain (other parts from reference TRBV15 and TRBJ2-1): DAMVIQNPRYQVTQFGKPVTLSCSQTLNHNVMYWYQQKSSQAPKLLFHYYDKDFNNEADTPDNFQSRRPNTSFCFLDIRSPGLGDTAMYLCATSPEGGGLDNEQFFGPGTRLTVL.

The chain uses TRBV2 and TRBJ2-4; 9 bases map to TRBD1. The CDR3 consists of 11 residues. Germline V gene sequence: CDR1 SNHLY, CDR2 FYNNEI. After removal of 8 bases from V and 9 bases from J, the junction contained 2 bases not matched to a gene. This chain's CDR3 is CASGTGTIQYF. CDR3 DNA: TGTGCCAGCGGGACAGGGACCATTCAGTACTTC. The whole variable domain, remainder taken from reference TRBV2 and TRBJ2-4, is EPEVTQTPSHQVTQMGQEVILRCVPISNHLYFYWYRQILGQKVEFLVSFYNNEISEKSEIFDDQFSVERPDGSNFTLKIRSTKLEDSAMYFCASGTGTIQYFGAGTRLSVL.

The rearrangement links TRBV11-3 to TRBJ2-2; 7 positions agree with TRBD1. The CDR3 is made up of 14 amino acids. CDR1 is SGHNT, CDR2 YENEEA, per germline. Trimming cost V 4 bases and J 7 bases; bases outside gene matches: 6. The CDR3 region is CASSSGTVHGELFF. The DNA for the CDR3 is TGTGCCAGCAGCTCCGGGACAGTCCACGGGGAGCTGTTTTTT. The variable domain in full, with the rest retrieved from reference TRBV11-3 and TRBJ2-2, is EAGVVQSPRYKIIEKKQPVAFWCNPISGHNTLYWYLQNLGQGPELLIRYENEEAVDDSQLPKDRFSAERLKGVDSTLKIQPAELGDSAVYLCASSSGTVHGELFFGEGSRLTVL.

This clonotype was picked up a small number of times. The chain uses TRBV12-3 or TRBV12-4 and TRBJ1-1; the match to TRBD1 covers 10 bases. Trimming cost V 5 bases and J 5 bases; bases outside gene matches: 11. The CDR3 is 16 amino acids. In DNA form, the CDR3 reads TGTGCCAGCAGTCCAGGGACAGGGGTCATGAGTACTGAAGCTTTCTTT. This translates into CASSPGTGVMSTEAFF.

The chain joins TRBV7-2 to TRBJ2-1; 11 nucleotides agree with TRBD1. V lost 4 bases to trimming and J lost 0 bases; unmatched junction nucleotides: 2. This CDR3 contains 16 residues. Per the germline V gene, CDR1 is SGHTA and CDR2 is FQGNSA. This chain's CDR3 is CASSWDRGGSYNEQFF. Written as DNA, the CDR3 is TGTGCCAGCAGCTGGGACAGGGGGGGCTCCTACAATGAGCAGTTCTTC.

This clonotype was detected only a few times. The chain has TRBV6-1 and TRBJ2-7, with 8 bases aligning to TRBD2. The CDR3 sequence is 13 residues long. Germline CDR1 reads MNHNS; CDR2 reads SASEGT. The trim removed 2 bases at V and 9 bases at J, leaving 6 bases unmatched. The CDR3 reads CASSERGGTAQYV. The DNA for the CDR3 is TGTGCCAGCAGTGAACGGGGGGGGACCGCGCAGTACGTC.

About this clonotype itself: A read error may produce the germline difference seen at one junction end. The chain carries TRBV6-1 and TRBJ1-1, with D tentatively TRBD1 (6 bases). In germline, CDR1 is MNHNS, CDR2 SASEGT. This CDR3 is built from 16 residues. The CDR3 reads CASSEAGVGANTEAFF. For the CDR3, the DNA is TGTGCCAGCAGCGAAGCAGGGGTCGGGGCAAACACTGAAGCTTTCTTT.

The V gene is TRBV4-2, the J gene TRBJ2-4; no clear D. Germline V lookup: CDR1 LGHNA, CDR2 YNFKEQ. Deletions cut 1 base from V and 0 bases from J, with 10 bases between. This CDR3 contains 16 residues. This CDR3 is CASSQVAGLAKNIQYF. DNA for the CDR3: TGTGCCAGCAGCCAAGTGGCAGGTCTAGCCAAAAACATTCAGTACTTC.

Many counts were recorded for this clonotype. This chain joins TRBV7-8 and TRBJ2-1; D not resolved. V was trimmed by 1 base and J by 9 bases, leaving 7 bases between them. Germline V gives CDR1 SGHVS, CDR2 FQNEAQ. The CDR3 contains 12 residues. CDR3: CASSLVGVEQFF. The CDR3 nucleotides are TGTGCCAGCAGCTTAGTTGGAGTTGAGCAGTTCTTC. Looking up the rest from reference TRBV7-8 and TRBJ2-1 gives the full variable domain: GAGVSQSPRYKVAKRGQDVALRCDPISGHVSLFWYQQALGQGPEFLTYFQNEAQLDKSGLPSDRFFAERPEGSVSTLKIQRTQQEDSAVYLCASSLVGVEQFFGPGTRLTVL.

This chain uses TRBV24-1 with TRBJ2-1; D unclear. This CDR3 is 13 amino acids long. Germline V CDR1 and CDR2: KGHDR, SFDVKD. Between the trimmed V and J ends, which lost 1 base and 7 bases, there was a span of 7 bases. Here the CDR3 reads CATSDFSGNEQFF. DNA for the CDR3: TGTGCCACCAGTGATTTTAGTGGGAATGAGCAGTTCTTC.

This clonotype was seen a few times. The rearrangement joins TRBV4-3 to TRBJ2-2; TRBD1 aligns across 9 bases. The CDR3 is 16 amino acids. The germline CDR1 and CDR2 sequences are LGHNA and YSLEER. V was pared by 6 bases and J by 5 bases, with 10 bases of the junction left unmatched. Here the CDR3 reads CASSKGTGTATGELFF. Written as DNA, the CDR3 is TGCGCCAGCAGTAAGGGGACAGGGACGGCAACCGGGGAGCTGTTTTTT.

The V and J genes are TRBV2 and TRBJ2-5, with 7 nucleotides matching TRBD2. The CDR3 runs 15 residues. V shed 3 bases, J shed 3 bases, and the junction held 7 bases outside the gene matches. Germline loops: CDR1 SNHLY, CDR2 FYNNEI. CDR3 nucleotide sequence: TGTGCCAGCAGTGATCGGTCTAGCGGCAAAGAGACCCAGTACTTC. Amino acids: CASSDRSSGKETQYF.

A few counts support this clonotype. The rearrangement joins TRBV4-2 to TRBJ1-1, with D unclear. Germline V gene data show CDR1 as LGHNA and CDR2 as YNFKEQ. CDR3 size: 14 residues. The germline V and J ends were trimmed by 0 bases and 5 bases, with 10 bases remaining between them. The CDR3, as DNA: TGTGCCAGCAGCCAAGAAGGTCCCGGGACTGAAGCTTTCTTT. This translates into CASSQEGPGTEAFF.

In its sample, this clonotype was seen a few times. The rearrangement joins TRBV7-3 to TRBJ2-1, with 8 bases matching TRBD1. The CDR3 has 15 amino acids. V dropped 7 bases and J dropped 1; count of bases not matched to a gene: 6. Germline V gene lookup returns CDR1 SGHTA and CDR2 FQGTGA. For the CDR3, the DNA is TGTGCCAGCACCCTTACAGGGGGGTCCTACAATGAGCAGTTCTTC. It specifies CASTLTGGSYNEQFF.

The V call is TRBV25-1, the J call TRBJ2-1; 7 bases agree with TRBD1. Germline V gene sequence: CDR1 MGHDK, CDR2 SYGVNS. The CDR3 sequence is 15 residues long. The V and J ends lost 7 bases and 7 bases, in that order; junction bases with no gene match: 13. CDR3: CASTTYRGMENEQFF. For the CDR3, the DNA is TGTGCCAGCACCACTTACAGGGGAATGGAAAATGAGCAGTTCTTC.

This clonotype has only a few counts. The chain employs TRBV5-1 and TRBJ2-1, with 12 bases lining up with TRBD2. Trimming removed 4 bases from V and 9 bases from J; junction bases left unmatched: 11. Germline V gene sequence: CDR1 SGHRS, CDR2 YFSETQ. CDR3 size: 16 residues. The CDR3 spells CASSGTQTSGGREQFF. The CDR3 nucleotides read TGCGCCAGCAGCGGAACCCAGACTAGCGGGGGCCGTGAGCAGTTCTTC.

This clonotype was observed a handful of times. This chain links TRBV20-1 with TRBJ2-3; 8 bases fit TRBD2. CDR1 and CDR2 (germline): DFQATT, SNEGSKA (reference sequence). Trimming took 4 bases from V and 0 from J; bases not matched to a gene: 18. This CDR3 is built from 19 residues. The CDR3 region has the DNA TGCAGTGCTATACCTTTCCTTATCCGGGGGGGGACTAGCACAGATACGCAGTATTTT. Translated, it gives CSAIPFLIRGGTSTDTQYF.

The chain uses TRBV11-2 and TRBJ2-7, with D maybe TRBD1 (6 bases). Germline loops: CDR1 SGHAT, CDR2 FQNNGV. Trimming cost V 3 bases and J 6 bases, with 9 bases left between them. The CDR3 is 12 amino acids. The CDR3 DNA reads as TGTGCCAGCAGCTTCGACAGGCGCGAGCAGTACTTC. Encoded protein: CASSFDRREQYF.

The chain carries TRBV25-1 and TRBJ2-5; D is ambiguous. The CDR3 is 12 residues long. Germline loops: CDR1 MGHDK, CDR2 SYGVNS. V lost 1 base and J lost 5, with 5 bases in between. This CDR3 reads CASSEFGETQYF. DNA for the CDR3: TGTGCCAGCAGTGAATTCGGGGAGACCCAGTACTTC.

This CDR3 reads CASIGQGRGIQYF. CDR3 nucleotides: TGTGCCAGCATCGGACAGGGTCGCGGCATTCAGTACTTC. The chain recombines TRBV12-3 or TRBV12-4 with TRBJ2-4; 8 positions match TRBD1. With 7 bases clipped from V and 9 bases from J, the junction kept 8 bases outside the gene matches. The CDR3 consists of 13 residues.

As to this clonotype: The junction differs from germline at one of its ends, possibly a read error. V gene TRBV2 combines with J gene TRBJ2-3; D is perhaps TRBD2 (6 bases). The CDR3 has 14 residues. Germline-derived CDR1 and CDR2 are SNHLY and FYNNEI. CDR3 DNA: TGTGCAAGCAGTTCGCGGAGGGAATCAAATACGCAGTATTTT. This gives the protein CASSSRRESNTQYF.

J is TRBJ2-7 and V is TRBV20-1; D is perhaps TRBD1 (6 bases). V dropped 5 bases and J dropped 9 bases, with 17 bases sitting between them. Germline V gene data show CDR1 as DFQATT and CDR2 as SNEGSKA (reference sequence). This CDR3 spans 12 amino acids. The CDR3 region has the DNA TGCAGTGCTGGGGACACCTTAGTCGGGCAGTACGTC. It is translated as CSAGDTLVGQYV.

This clonotype showed up just a few times. This chain connects TRBV3-1 to TRBJ2-4; 8 bases map to TRBD1. This CDR3 contains 15 residues. V was clipped by 4 bases and J by 7 bases; unmatched bases: 9. The germline V gene has CDR1 LGHDT and CDR2 YNNKEL (reference sequence). Here the CDR3 reads CASSPPGGSGNIQYF. As DNA, the CDR3 is TGTGCCAGCAGCCCTCCAGGGGGCTCTGGGAACATTCAGTACTTC.

This clonotype was observed a few times. The rearrangement joins TRBV20-1 to TRBJ2-3; 7 positions agree with TRBD2. This CDR3 has 15 residues. The germline V gene has CDR1 DFQATT and CDR2 SNEGSKA (reference sequence). The V gene end was trimmed by 3 bases and the J gene end by 1 base; junction bases not matched to a gene: 7. The CDR3 loop reads CSASSGGRRTDTQYF. The CDR3 nucleotides read TGCAGTGCTAGTTCCGGCGGGAGACGCACAGATACGCAGTATTTT.

The chain joins TRBV6-2 or TRBV6-3 to TRBJ2-7; 13 bases map to TRBD2. V lost 8 bases and J lost 5; bases outside the gene matches: 9. The CDR3 totals 15 residues. Germline V CDR1 and CDR2: MNHEY, SVGEGT. In DNA form, the CDR3 reads TGTGCCAGCGGCAGACTAGCGGGGGGCAGTAACGAGCAGTACTTC. Amino acids: CASGRLAGGSNEQYF.

This clonotype was detected many times. The genes are TRBV18 and TRBJ2-5; D is unresolved. CDR3 length equals 11 residues. Trimming removed 8 bases at V and 3 bases at J, with 7 bases between. In germline, CDR1 is KGHSH, CDR2 LQKENI. DNA of the CDR3: TGTGCCAGCAGCCCTAAAGAGACCCAGTACTTC. Its translation is CASSPKETQYF.